Listed below are T cell receptor beta chains from one sample, sequenced in a study of blood T cell repertoires in COVID-19. TCRdb keeps only in-frame clones here, not all; method: immunoSEQ multiplex PCR. This sample has 100,000 to 150,000 clones, with approximately 89% found just once. Sequenced sample: peripheral blood. The receptors shown here come from a woman aged 55-69 years with acute or convalescent COVID-19. CDR3s include the opening cysteine and the closing phenylalanine or tryptophan. A D gene is named only where the DNA matches it firmly. Not all rows give a size; the values are once, few, many and, for expanded clones, a class.

cdr3_aa cdr3_nt d_call j_call clone_size cdr3_length v_call
CATSDTGTSKLNEQFF TGTGCCACCAGTGATACCGGGACTTCGAAACTCAATGAGCAGTTCTTC - TRBJ2-1 - 16 TRBV24-1
CASSSGDRGTEAFF TGTGCCAGCAGCTCCGGGGACAGGGGCACTGAAGCTTTCTTT TRBD1 TRBJ1-1 - 14 TRBV7-3
CASSQPGQGKNEQFF TGTGCCAGCTCACAACCGGGACAGGGTAAAAATGAGCAGTTCTTC TRBD1 TRBJ2-1 - 15 TRBV18
CASSLTGTASGNTIYF TGTGCCAGCAGCCTAACTGGGACAGCGTCTGGAAACACCATATATTTT TRBD1 TRBJ1-3 - 16 TRBV11-2
CASSLGGTYLSYNEQFF TGTGCCAGCAGCTTAGGGGGCACGTATCTCTCCTACAATGAGCAGTTCTTC - TRBJ2-1 - 17 TRBV7-6
CASAPGQANYGYTF TGTGCCAGTGCTCCGGGACAGGCTAACTATGGCTACACCTTC TRBD1 TRBJ1-2 once 14 TRBV19
CASSEDGVGFATNEKLFF TGTGCCAGCAGTGAAGACGGGGTGGGGTTTGCAACTAATGAAAAACTGTTTTTT - TRBJ1-4 - 18 TRBV6-1
CASSLGTSGSVDEQFF TGTGCCAGCAGCTTGGGGACTAGCGGGAGTGTAGATGAGCAGTTCTTC TRBD2 TRBJ2-1 once 16 TRBV5-8
CASRTQYSYNEQFF TGTGCCAGCAGAACCCAGTACTCCTACAATGAGCAGTTCTTC - TRBJ2-1 - 14 TRBV6-6
CASSLEMTGTTANYGYTF TGTGCCAGCAGTTTAGAGATGACCGGGACAACTGCCAACTATGGCTACACCTTC - TRBJ1-2 once 18 TRBV6-2/TRBV6-3
CASSNWRGALNTEAFF TGTGCCAGCAGCAACTGGAGGGGTGCACTGAACACTGAAGCTTTCTTT - TRBJ1-1 - 16 TRBV5-8
CASSGHRVGYGYTF TGTGCCAGCAGCGGGCACAGGGTAGGCTATGGCTACACCTTC - TRBJ1-2 - 14 TRBV3-1/TRBV3-2
CAISDPGQREDGYTF TGTGCCATCAGTGACCCGGGACAGCGTGAAGATGGCTACACCTTC TRBD1 TRBJ1-2 once 15 TRBV10-3
CAHGGGNMNTEAFF TGTGCCCACGGGGGGGGCAACATGAACACTGAAGCTTTCTTT - TRBJ1-1 - 14 TRBV6-1
CASSLSEGLQFF TGTGCCAGCAGCTTATCAGAGGGACTGCAGTTCTTC - TRBJ2-1 - 12 TRBV7-9
CASSGDRVSQPQHF TGTGCCAGCAGTGGTGACAGGGTATCCCAGCCCCAGCATTTT TRBD1 TRBJ1-5 once 14 TRBV2
CASSYSAPGPAGELFF TGTGCCAGCAGTTACTCGGCCCCTGGTCCAGCCGGGGAGCTGTTTTTT - TRBJ2-2 few 16 TRBV6-5
CASSVAGLAGGSRNEQFF TGTGCCAGCAGCGTTGCTGGACTAGCGGGAGGGTCTAGGAATGAGCAGTTCTTC TRBD2 TRBJ2-1 - 18 TRBV9
CASTDGQRLRGNTIYF TGTGCCAGTACGGACGGACAACGGCTTCGTGGAAACACCATATATTTT - TRBJ1-3 - 16 TRBV19
CASSLNTGLPEAFF TGTGCCAGCAGCTTAAATACAGGTTTACCTGAAGCTTTCTTT - TRBJ1-1 - 14 TRBV7-8
CASSRGLGGHEQFF TGTGCCAGCAGCCGGGGACTGGGAGGGCATGAGCAGTTCTTC TRBD2 TRBJ2-1 - 14 TRBV14
CASSISGADGYTF TGTGCCAGTAGTATTTCAGGGGCAGATGGCTACACCTTC - TRBJ1-2 - 13 TRBV19
CASSKRGGSPPGTDTQYF TGTGCCAGCAGCAAGAGGGGCGGGAGCCCCCCGGGCACAGATACGCAGTATTTT TRBD2 TRBJ2-3 - 18 TRBV9
CAWRQAYEQYF TGTGCCTGGAGGCAGGCCTACGAGCAGTACTTC - TRBJ2-7 - 11 TRBV30
CASSSAAYTGELFF TGTGCCAGTAGTAGCGCGGCGTACACCGGGGAGCTGTTTTTT - TRBJ2-2 - 14 TRBV19
CASSELAGVPETQYF TGTGCCAGCAGTGAACTAGCGGGAGTCCCAGAGACCCAGTACTTC TRBD2 TRBJ2-5 - 15 TRBV2
CASSPGTSTDTQYF TGCGCCAGCAGCCCGGGAACTAGCACAGATACGCAGTATTTT - TRBJ2-3 - 14 TRBV5-1
CASSGYKRYGYTF TGTGCCAGCAGTGGTTACAAACGCTATGGCTACACCTTC - TRBJ1-2 few 13 TRBV25-1
CATQRLDLEQFF TGTGCCACCCAACGACTAGATCTTGAGCAGTTCTTC - TRBJ2-1 few 12 TRBV28
CASSQASGTVHQPQHF TGCGCCAGCAGCCAAGCCTCCGGGACAGTTCATCAGCCCCAGCATTTT TRBD1 TRBJ1-5 - 16 TRBV4-1
CASSRTDYNHYPGELFF TGTGCCAGCAGTAGGACGGACTATAACCATTATCCCGGGGAGCTGTTTTTT - TRBJ2-2 - 17 TRBV9
CASSPMAGQPQHF TGTGCCAGCAGCCCTATGGCGGGGCAGCCCCAGCATTTT - TRBJ1-5 - 13 TRBV3-1/TRBV3-2
CAISVLQGATGNTIYF TGTGCCATCAGTGTCCTGCAGGGGGCAACTGGAAACACCATATATTTT TRBD1 TRBJ1-3 - 16 TRBV10-3
CASSQGGPGETQYF TGTGCCAGCAGCCAAGGAGGGCCTGGGGAGACCCAGTACTTC - TRBJ2-5 - 14 TRBV3-1/TRBV3-2
CASSRTGSDTQYF TGTGCCAGCAGCCGAACAGGGTCAGATACGCAGTATTTT - TRBJ2-3 few 13 TRBV5-6